The entry that follows covers one TCR beta chain sequence. The sample originates from a study of shared clonotypes between healthy human individuals. Germline-derived CDR1 and CDR2 are MNHNY and SVGAGI (reference sequence). This CDR3 is built from 15 residues. V dropped 4 bases and J dropped 1 base, with 14 bases sitting between them. Libraries were prepared by immunoSEQ multiplex PCR; TCRdb keeps only in-frame clonotypes and omits some of them. The data contain approximately 2.4 million clones, about 94% of them singletons. The donors were all Caucasian adults (living in Nashville, Tennessee). The chain is built from TRBV6-6 and TRBJ2-7; D perhaps matches TRBD2 (5 bases). The TCR comes from a man younger than 35 in good health. Source material: naive CD4+ T cells sorted from blood. This sample's subset: CD45RA+ positively selected. The CDR3 DNA follows: TGTGCCAGCAGTTCCGACCCTCGACTATCCTACGAGCAGTACTTC. It yields the protein CASSSDPRLSYEQYF.